The clone carrying this TCR beta chain was picked up many times. Covering alpha and beta chains, TRAV- and TRBV-specific primers were used for the first-strand cDNA. An approximately 19-cycle PCR with a constant-region primer and V-primer adapter amplified TCRs. TCRdb processed the reads anew with MiXCR; each CDR3 protein has one entry. The sample contains tens of thousands of distinct CDR3 sequences, roughly 28% of which appear only once. Germline V gene data show CDR1 as MNHEY and CDR2 as SVGEGT. CDR3 length equals 16 residues. Deletions cut 0 bases from V and 5 bases from J, with 13 bases between. This sample was taken from a study of low-dose radiotherapy and immunotherapy resistance in tumors. At the level of the study: Patients were on oral aspirin 300 mg taken daily for four cycles from cycle 1 day 1.

Time point here: before trial treatment. Donors were administered nivolumab, ipilimumab, aspirin and low-dose cyclophosphamide, together with low-dose radiotherapy. The source is a male donor with gallbladder cancer. Here the sequenced sample was PBMCs, taken before treatment. The chain joins TRBV6-2 or TRBV6-3 to TRBJ2-2; D is uncertain. The CDR3 spells CASSYSMGMRTGELFF. CDR3 nucleotides: TGTGCCAGCAGTTACTCGATGGGTATGAGGACCGGGGAGCTGTTTTTT.